A selection of T cell receptor beta chains follows, all from one sample in a study of identical twins. One entry per CDR3 protein, called by TCRdb with MiXCR from the 5' RACE reads. The data hold about 250,000 distinct CDR3 sequences, with around 15% observed a single time. Sequenced: memory (CD45RO+) T cells sorted from blood. These receptor sequences come from a woman aged 18-35 years in good health. The CDR3 runs from the conserved cysteine through the conserved F or W. The D gene is left open where the match is weak. Size values are once, few and many counts, or a class for expanded clones, and some rows have none.

j_gene: TRBJ2-1
d_gene: TRBD2
abundance: few
v_gene: TRBV7-2
CDR3aa: CASPGRDYGGEQFF
CDR3nt: TGTGCCAGCCCAGGGCGGGACTATGGCGGTGAGCAGTTCTTC

j_gene: TRBJ2-2
d_gene: .
abundance: many
v_gene: TRBV5-1
CDR3aa: CASSLDGNTGELFF
CDR3nt: TGCGCCAGCAGCTTGGACGGGAACACCGGGGAGCTGTTTTTT

j_gene: TRBJ2-7
d_gene: .
abundance: few
v_gene: TRBV18
CDR3aa: CASSPPHEGEQYF
CDR3nt: TGTGCCAGCTCACCACCGCACGAAGGGGAGCAGTACTTC

j_gene: TRBJ2-1
d_gene: .
abundance: .
v_gene: TRBV18
CDR3aa: CASSPSTGAEQFF
CDR3nt: TGTGCCAGCTCCCCCTCTACCGGAGCTGAGCAGTTCTTC

j_gene: TRBJ2-6
d_gene: .
abundance: .
v_gene: TRBV2
CDR3aa: CASSPGTLSGANVLTF
CDR3nt: TGTGCCAGCAGCCCCGGGACACTTTCTGGGGCCAACGTCCTGACTTTC

j_gene: TRBJ2-7
d_gene: TRBD2
abundance: few
v_gene: TRBV6-1
CDR3aa: CASSALQGLARSYEQYF
CDR3nt: TGTGCCAGCAGCGCCCTTCAAGGACTAGCGAGGTCCTACGAGCAGTACTTC

j_gene: TRBJ1-1
d_gene: TRBD1
abundance: many
v_gene: TRBV7-7
CDR3aa: CASSLDRDTEAFF
CDR3nt: TGTGCTAGCAGCTTAGACAGGGACACTGAAGCTTTCTTT

j_gene: TRBJ2-7
d_gene: .
abundance: many
v_gene: TRBV7-2
CDR3aa: CASTSNSPEQYF
CDR3nt: TGTGCCAGTACTAGTAACTCGCCCGAGCAGTACTTC

j_gene: TRBJ1-2
d_gene: .
abundance: few
v_gene: TRBV6-1
CDR3aa: CASSEALGDYANYGYTF
CDR3nt: TGTGCCAGCAGTGAAGCGCTCGGGGATTATGCTAACTATGGCTACACCTTC

j_gene: TRBJ2-1
d_gene: .
abundance: .
v_gene: TRBV20-1
CDR3aa: CSARGGAGAGEQFF
CDR3nt: TGCAGTGCCAGGGGGGGTGCGGGAGCGGGTGAGCAGTTCTTC

j_gene: TRBJ2-1
d_gene: .
abundance: once
v_gene: TRBV12-5
CDR3aa: CASASAGIEQFF
CDR3nt: TGTGCTAGTGCCTCTGCCGGAATCGAGCAGTTCTTC

j_gene: TRBJ2-3
d_gene: TRBD2
abundance: .
v_gene: TRBV5-1
CDR3aa: CASSPGLARTDTQYF
CDR3nt: TGCGCCAGCAGCCCCGGACTAGCGAGGACAGATACGCAGTATTTT

j_gene: TRBJ2-7
d_gene: .
abundance: few
v_gene: TRBV12-5
CDR3aa: CASGFGSSSYEQYF
CDR3nt: TGTGCTAGTGGTTTCGGCAGTAGCTCCTACGAGCAGTACTTC

j_gene: TRBJ1-2
d_gene: .
abundance: few
v_gene: TRBV12-3/TRBV12-4
CDR3aa: CASSLLSVYGYTF
CDR3nt: TGTGCCAGCAGTTTATTGTCGGTTTATGGCTACACCTTC

j_gene: TRBJ1-4
d_gene: .
abundance: .
v_gene: TRBV25-1
CDR3aa: CASSGQSGDILFF
CDR3nt: TGTGCCAGCAGTGGCCAGTCGGGGGATATACTGTTTTTT

j_gene: TRBJ2-7
d_gene: TRBD2
abundance: few
v_gene: TRBV12-3/TRBV12-4
CDR3aa: CASSFGRAASYEQYF
CDR3nt: TGTGCCAGCAGTTTTGGGAGGGCAGCCTCCTACGAGCAGTACTTC

j_gene: TRBJ1-1
d_gene: .
abundance: few
v_gene: TRBV7-3
CDR3aa: CASSSSIHTEAFF
CDR3nt: TGTGCCAGCAGCTCCTCGATACACACTGAAGCTTTCTTT

j_gene: TRBJ2-1
d_gene: TRBD2
abundance: .
v_gene: TRBV20-1
CDR3aa: CSASILAGLSSYDEQFF
CDR3nt: TGCAGTGCTAGTATCCTAGCGGGGCTGAGCTCCTACGATGAGCAGTTCTTC

j_gene: TRBJ1-6
d_gene: .
abundance: few
v_gene: TRBV7-2
CDR3aa: CASSFGTGSPLHF
CDR3nt: TGTGCCAGCAGCTTCGGCACGGGATCACCCCTCCACTTT

j_gene: TRBJ1-5
d_gene: .
abundance: .
v_gene: TRBV13
CDR3aa: CASSLGGPRGGQPQHF
CDR3nt: TGTGCCAGCAGCTTAGGCGGGCCTAGAGGCGGTCAGCCCCAGCATTTT

j_gene: TRBJ1-1
d_gene: .
abundance: few
v_gene: TRBV5-5
CDR3aa: CASSPRSSGGKAFF
CDR3nt: TGTGCCAGCAGCCCACGGTCGTCGGGGGGAAAAGCTTTCTTT

j_gene: TRBJ1-3
d_gene: .
abundance: .
v_gene: TRBV20-1
CDR3aa: CSARSQGRAGNTIYF
CDR3nt: TGCAGTGCTAGAAGTCAGGGAAGGGCTGGAAACACCATATATTTT

j_gene: TRBJ2-2
d_gene: .
abundance: .
v_gene: TRBV29-1
CDR3aa: CSVSRGSNTGELFF
CDR3nt: TGCAGCGTTTCGAGGGGATCGAACACCGGGGAGCTGTTTTTT